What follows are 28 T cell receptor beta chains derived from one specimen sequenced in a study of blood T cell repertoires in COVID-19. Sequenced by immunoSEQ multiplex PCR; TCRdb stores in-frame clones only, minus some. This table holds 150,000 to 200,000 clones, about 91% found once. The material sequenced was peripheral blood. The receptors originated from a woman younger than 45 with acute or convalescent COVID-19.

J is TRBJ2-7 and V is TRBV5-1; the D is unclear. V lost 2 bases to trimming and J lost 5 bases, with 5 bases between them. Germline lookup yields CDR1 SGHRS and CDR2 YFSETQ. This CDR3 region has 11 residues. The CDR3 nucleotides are TGCGCCAGCAGCTTCCGGGACGAGCAGTACTTC. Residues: CASSFRDEQYF.

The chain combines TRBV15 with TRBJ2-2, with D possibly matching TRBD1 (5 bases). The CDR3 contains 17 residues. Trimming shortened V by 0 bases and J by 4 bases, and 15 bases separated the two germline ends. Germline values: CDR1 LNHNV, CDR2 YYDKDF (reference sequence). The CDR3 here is CATSRDPAGSGTGELFF. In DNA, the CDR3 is TGTGCCACCAGCAGAGATCCCGCAGGGTCGGGCACCGGGGAGCTGTTTTTT.

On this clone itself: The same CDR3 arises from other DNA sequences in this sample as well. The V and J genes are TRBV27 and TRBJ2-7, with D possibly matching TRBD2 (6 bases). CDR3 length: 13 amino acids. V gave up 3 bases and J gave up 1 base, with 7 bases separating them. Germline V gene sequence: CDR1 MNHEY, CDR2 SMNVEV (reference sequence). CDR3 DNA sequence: TGTGCCAGCAGTTTCCGGGGGTCCTACGAGCAGTACTTC. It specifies CASSFRGSYEQYF.

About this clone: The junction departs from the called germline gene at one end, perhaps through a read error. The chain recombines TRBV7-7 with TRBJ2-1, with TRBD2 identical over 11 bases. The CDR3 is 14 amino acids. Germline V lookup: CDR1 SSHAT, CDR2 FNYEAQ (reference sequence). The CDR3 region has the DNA TGTGCTAGCAGCACTGGGACTAGCGGTAGTGAGCAGTTCTTC. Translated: CASSTGTSGSEQFF.

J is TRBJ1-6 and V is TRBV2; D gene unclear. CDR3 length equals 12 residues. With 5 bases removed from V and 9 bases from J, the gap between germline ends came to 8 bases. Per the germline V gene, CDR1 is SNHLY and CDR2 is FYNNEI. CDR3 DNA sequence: TGTGCCAGCAGTCTCGGTTCTTCACCCCTCCACTTT. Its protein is CASSLGSSPLHF.

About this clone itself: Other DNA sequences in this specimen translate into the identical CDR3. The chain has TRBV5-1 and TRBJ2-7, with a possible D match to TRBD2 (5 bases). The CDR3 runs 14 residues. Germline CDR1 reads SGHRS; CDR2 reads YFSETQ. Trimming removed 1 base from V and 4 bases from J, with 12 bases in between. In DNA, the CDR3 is TGCGCCAGCAGCTTGACCAGCGGATCTTACGAGCAGTACTTC. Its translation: CASSLTSGSYEQYF.

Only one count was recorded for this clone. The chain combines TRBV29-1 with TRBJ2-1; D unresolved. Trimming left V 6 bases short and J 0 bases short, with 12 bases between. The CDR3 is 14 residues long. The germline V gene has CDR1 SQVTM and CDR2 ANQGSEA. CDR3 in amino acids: CSVESQVSYNEQFF. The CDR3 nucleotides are TGCAGCGTCGAATCCCAGGTCTCCTACAATGAGCAGTTCTTC.

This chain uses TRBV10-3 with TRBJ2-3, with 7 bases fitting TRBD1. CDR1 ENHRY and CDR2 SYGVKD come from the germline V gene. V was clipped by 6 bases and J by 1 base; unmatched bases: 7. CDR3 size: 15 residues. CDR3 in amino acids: CAISFQGVGTDTQYF. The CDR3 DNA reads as TGTGCCATCAGCTTTCAGGGGGTCGGCACAGATACGCAGTATTTT.

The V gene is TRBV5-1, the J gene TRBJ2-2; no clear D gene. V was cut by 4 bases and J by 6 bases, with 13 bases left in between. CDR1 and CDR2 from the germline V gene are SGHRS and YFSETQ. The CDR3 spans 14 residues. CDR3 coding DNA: TGCGCCAGCAGCAACGAAGTCGGGTCCGGGGAGCTGTTTTTT. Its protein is CASSNEVGSGELFF.

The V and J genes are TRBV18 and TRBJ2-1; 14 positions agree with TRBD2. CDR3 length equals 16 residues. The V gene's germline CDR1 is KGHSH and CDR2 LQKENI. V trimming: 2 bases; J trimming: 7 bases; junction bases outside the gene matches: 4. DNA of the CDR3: TGTGCCAGCTCACCAGGGACTAGCGGGAGTGTAAATGAGCAGTTCTTC. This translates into CASSPGTSGSVNEQFF.

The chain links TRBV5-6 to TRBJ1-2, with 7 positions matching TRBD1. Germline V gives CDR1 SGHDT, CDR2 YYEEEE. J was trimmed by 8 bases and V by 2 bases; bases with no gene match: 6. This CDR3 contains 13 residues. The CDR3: CASSLRQGGGYTF. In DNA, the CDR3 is TGTGCCAGCAGCTTACGACAGGGTGGCGGCTACACCTTC.

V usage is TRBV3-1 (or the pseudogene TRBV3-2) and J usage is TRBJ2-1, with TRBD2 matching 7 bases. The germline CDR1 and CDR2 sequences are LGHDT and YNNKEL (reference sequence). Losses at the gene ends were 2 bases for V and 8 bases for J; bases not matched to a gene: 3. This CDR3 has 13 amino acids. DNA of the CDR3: TGTGCCAGCAGCCAAAGACTAGCTCATGAGCAGTTCTTC. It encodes CASSQRLAHEQFF.

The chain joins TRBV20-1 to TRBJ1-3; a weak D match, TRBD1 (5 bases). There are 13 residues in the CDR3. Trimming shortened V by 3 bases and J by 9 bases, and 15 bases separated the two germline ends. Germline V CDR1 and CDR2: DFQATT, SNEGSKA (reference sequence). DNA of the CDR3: TGCAGTGCTAGTTTCGCAGGGTTATCCACCATATATTTT. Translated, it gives CSASFAGLSTIYF.

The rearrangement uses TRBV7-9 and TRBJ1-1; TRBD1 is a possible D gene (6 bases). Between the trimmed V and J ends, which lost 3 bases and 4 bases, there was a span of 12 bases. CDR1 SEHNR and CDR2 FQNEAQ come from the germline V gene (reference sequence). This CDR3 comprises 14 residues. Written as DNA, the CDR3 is TGTGCCAGCAGCTTTAATCAGGGGACCACTGAAGCTTTCTTT. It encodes CASSFNQGTTEAFF.

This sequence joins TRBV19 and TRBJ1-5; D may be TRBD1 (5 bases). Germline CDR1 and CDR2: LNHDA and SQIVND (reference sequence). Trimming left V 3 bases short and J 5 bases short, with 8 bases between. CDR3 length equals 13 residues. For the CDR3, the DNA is TGTGCCAGTAGTATGGACAACTATCAGCCCCAGCATTTT. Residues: CASSMDNYQPQHF.

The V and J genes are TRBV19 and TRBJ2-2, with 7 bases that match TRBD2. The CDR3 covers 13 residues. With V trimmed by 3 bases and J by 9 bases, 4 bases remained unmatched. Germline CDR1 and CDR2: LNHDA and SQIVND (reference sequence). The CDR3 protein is CASSIGGERELFF. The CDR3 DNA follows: TGTGCCAGTAGTATTGGGGGGGAGCGGGAGCTGTTTTTT.

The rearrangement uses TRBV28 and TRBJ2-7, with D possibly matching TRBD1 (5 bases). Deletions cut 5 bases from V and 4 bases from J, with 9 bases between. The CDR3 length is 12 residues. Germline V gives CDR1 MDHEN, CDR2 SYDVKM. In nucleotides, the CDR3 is TGTGCCAGCAGTCCACGACAGTACGAGCAGTACTTC. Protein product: CASSPRQYEQYF.

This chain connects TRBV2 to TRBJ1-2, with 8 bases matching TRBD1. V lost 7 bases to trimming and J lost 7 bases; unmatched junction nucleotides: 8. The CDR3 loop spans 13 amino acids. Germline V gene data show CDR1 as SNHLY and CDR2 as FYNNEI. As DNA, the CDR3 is TGTGCCAGCAAGGGACAGGATTCAGCTGGCTACACCTTC. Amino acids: CASKGQDSAGYTF.

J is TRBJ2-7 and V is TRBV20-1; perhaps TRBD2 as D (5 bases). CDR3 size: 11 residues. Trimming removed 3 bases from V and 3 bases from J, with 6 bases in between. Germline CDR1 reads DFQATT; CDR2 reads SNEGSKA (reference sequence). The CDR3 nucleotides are TGCAGTGCTAGCGGGGACTACGAGCAGTACTTC. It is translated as CSASGDYEQYF.

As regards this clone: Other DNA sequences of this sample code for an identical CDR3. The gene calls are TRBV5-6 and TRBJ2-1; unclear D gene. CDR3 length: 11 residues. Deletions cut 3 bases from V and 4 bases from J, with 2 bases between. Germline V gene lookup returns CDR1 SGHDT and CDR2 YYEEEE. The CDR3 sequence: CASSSYNEQFF. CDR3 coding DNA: TGTGCCAGCAGCTCTTACAATGAGCAGTTCTTC.

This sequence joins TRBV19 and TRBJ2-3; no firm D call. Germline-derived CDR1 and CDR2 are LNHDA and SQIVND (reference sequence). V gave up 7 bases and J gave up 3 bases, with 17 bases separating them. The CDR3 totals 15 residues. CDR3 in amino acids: CASTFAQRSTDTQYF. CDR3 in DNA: TGTGCCAGTACCTTTGCCCAGCGATCGACAGATACGCAGTATTTT.

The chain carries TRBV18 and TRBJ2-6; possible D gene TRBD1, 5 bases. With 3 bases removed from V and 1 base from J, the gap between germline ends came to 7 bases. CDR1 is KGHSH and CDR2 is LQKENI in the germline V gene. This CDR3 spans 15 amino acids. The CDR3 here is CASSPTVSGANVLTF. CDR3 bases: TGTGCCAGCTCACCGACAGTTTCTGGGGCCAACGTCCTGACTTTC.

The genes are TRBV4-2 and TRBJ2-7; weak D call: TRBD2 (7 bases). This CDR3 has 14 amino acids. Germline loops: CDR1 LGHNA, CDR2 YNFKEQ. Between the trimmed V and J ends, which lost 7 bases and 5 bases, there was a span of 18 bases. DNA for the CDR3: TGTGCCAGCAAGAAGGGGGAGGGACCTGACGAGCAGTACTTC. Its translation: CASKKGEGPDEQYF.

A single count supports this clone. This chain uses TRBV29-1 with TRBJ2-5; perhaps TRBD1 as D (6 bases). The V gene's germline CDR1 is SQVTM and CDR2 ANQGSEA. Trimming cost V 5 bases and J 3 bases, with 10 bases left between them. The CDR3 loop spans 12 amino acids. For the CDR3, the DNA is TGCAGCGTTTGGACAGATAAAGAGACCCAGTACTTC. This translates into CSVWTDKETQYF. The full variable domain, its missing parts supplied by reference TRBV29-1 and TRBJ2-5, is SAVISQKPSRDICQRGTSLTIQCQVDSQVTMMFWYRQQPGQSLTLIATANQGSEATYESGFVIDKFPISRPNLTFSTLTVSNMSPEDSSIYLCSVWTDKETQYFGPGTRLLVL.

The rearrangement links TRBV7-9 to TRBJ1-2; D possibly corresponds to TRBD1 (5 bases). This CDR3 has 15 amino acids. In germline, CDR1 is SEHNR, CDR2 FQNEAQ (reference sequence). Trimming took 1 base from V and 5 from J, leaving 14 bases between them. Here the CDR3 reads CASSLGVKGPYGYTF. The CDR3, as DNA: TGTGCCAGCAGCTTAGGGGTAAAGGGGCCATATGGCTACACCTTC.

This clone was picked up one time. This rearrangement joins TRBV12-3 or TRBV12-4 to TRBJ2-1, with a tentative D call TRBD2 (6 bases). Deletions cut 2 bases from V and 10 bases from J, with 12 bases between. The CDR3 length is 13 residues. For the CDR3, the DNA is TGTGCCAGCAGTTTACCCTCCGGACTAGAGCAGTTCTTC. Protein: CASSLPSGLEQFF.

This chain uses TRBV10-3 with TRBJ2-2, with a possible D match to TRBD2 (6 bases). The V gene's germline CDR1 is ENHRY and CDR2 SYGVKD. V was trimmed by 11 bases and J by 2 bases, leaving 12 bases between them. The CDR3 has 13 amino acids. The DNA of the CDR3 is TGTGCCGGCCGGGACTCCAACACCGGGGAGCTGTTTTTT. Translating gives CAGRDSNTGELFF.

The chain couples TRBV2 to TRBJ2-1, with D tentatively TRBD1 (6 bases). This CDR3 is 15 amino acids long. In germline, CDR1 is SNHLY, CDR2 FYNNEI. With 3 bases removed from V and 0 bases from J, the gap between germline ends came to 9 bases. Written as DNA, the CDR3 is TGTGCCAGCAGTGATAGGGACAACTCCTACAATGAGCAGTTCTTC. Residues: CASSDRDNSYNEQFF. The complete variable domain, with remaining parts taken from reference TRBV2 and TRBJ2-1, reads EPEVTQTPSHQVTQMGQEVILRCVPISNHLYFYWYRQILGQKVEFLVSFYNNEISEKSEIFDDQFSVERPDGSNFTLKIRSTKLEDSAMYFCASSDRDNSYNEQFFGPGTRLTVL.